A selection of T cell receptor beta chains follows, all from one sample in a study of identical twins. TCRdb redid the calling of the 5' RACE reads with MiXCR, one entry per CDR3 protein. The repertoire holds approximately 240,000 distinct CDR3 sequences, around 15% seen once, with around 9% in the top ten. Specimen: memory (CD45RO+) T cells sorted from blood. These receptors were collected from a woman younger than 35 in good health. CDR3s include the opening cysteine and the closing phenylalanine or tryptophan. The D gene is left open where the match is weak. Clone size appears in some rows only: once, few, many, or a class for an expanded clone.

v_gene	d_gene	j_gene	abundance	CDR3aa	CDR3nt
TRBV7-8	TRBD2	TRBJ2-5	.	CASSSLGLAVQETQYF	TGTGCCAGCAGCTCCCTTGGACTAGCGGTACAAGAGACCCAGTACTTC
TRBV30	.	TRBJ2-1	.	CAWNTGAIVNEQFF	TGTGCCTGGAACACGGGGGCGATCGTCAATGAGCAGTTCTTC
TRBV11-2	.	TRBJ2-5	few	CASSNQWGTQYF	TGTGCCAGCAGCAACCAATGGGGGACCCAGTACTTC
TRBV3-1	.	TRBJ2-3	.	CASSQVVDTQYF	TGTGCCAGCAGCCAAGTGGTGGATACGCAGTATTTT
TRBV20-1	.	TRBJ1-2	few	CSARREHVYGYTF	TGCAGTGCTAGGAGGGAACACGTCTATGGCTACACCTTC
TRBV5-1	.	TRBJ1-1	.	CASSLEGRAINTEAFF	TGCGCCAGCAGCTTGGAAGGCAGGGCGATCAACACTGAAGCTTTCTTT
TRBV20-1	.	TRBJ2-3	few	CSARRRGSADTQYF	TGCAGTGCTAGAAGGAGGGGGAGTGCAGATACGCAGTATTTT
TRBV11-2	.	TRBJ1-2	many	CASTPQPNYGYTF	TGTGCCAGCACCCCCCAGCCAAACTATGGCTACACCTTC
TRBV18	TRBD2	TRBJ2-5	few	CASSSYPGLEETQYF	TGTGCCAGCTCATCCTACCCGGGACTAGAAGAGACCCAGTACTTC
TRBV5-1	TRBD2	TRBJ2-5	few	CASREREGRETQYF	TGCGCCAGCAGAGAGCGGGAGGGCCGTGAGACCCAGTACTTC
TRBV4-3	.	TRBJ2-4	.	CASSQGESGAQNIQYF	TGCGCCAGCAGCCAAGGCGAATCGGGAGCCCAAAACATTCAGTACTTC
TRBV4-3	.	TRBJ2-7	many	CASSQDLDGYEQYF	TGCGCCAGCAGCCAAGATCTAGACGGGTACGAGCAGTACTTC
TRBV10-3	.	TRBJ2-7	.	CAISGTGIGGFSEQYF	TGTGCCATCAGTGGAACAGGGATAGGGGGGTTTAGCGAGCAGTACTTC
TRBV9	.	TRBJ1-2	few	CASSVGLYDGYTF	TGTGCCAGCAGCGTAGGCCTTTACGATGGCTACACCTTC
TRBV7-9	.	TRBJ2-1	.	CASSLTTPGAREQFF	TGTGCCAGCAGTTTAACGACCCCGGGGGCCCGGGAGCAGTTCTTC
TRBV7-9	TRBD2	TRBJ2-1	many	CASSLRTSGEQFF	TGTGCCAGCAGCTTAAGGACTAGCGGTGAGCAGTTCTTC
TRBV7-7	.	TRBJ2-5	.	CASSLVSGLETQYF	TGTGCCAGCAGCTTAGTATCCGGGTTAGAGACCCAGTACTTC